This is a list of T cell receptor beta chains from one sample in a study of blood T cell repertoires in COVID-19. TCRdb's table, derived via immunoSEQ multiplex PCR, lists solely in-frame clones and lacks some. The table records about 400,000 clones, roughly 86% of them present only once. Sequenced: PBMCs or T cells enriched from blood (not recorded which). The receptors come from a woman in her thirties or forties with acute COVID-19. Both conserved end residues are part of each CDR3. D genes are given only for firm matches. Size values are once, few and many counts, or a class for expanded clones, and some rows have none.

>.|TRBJ1-5|.|TRBV5-1
TGCGCCAGCAGCTACGCAGGGGAGCGGAGTCAGCCCCAGCATTTT
CASSYAGERSQPQHF
>once|TRBJ1-3|.|TRBV7-7
TGTGCCAGCAGCTTGTTCCCGGTCTCTGGAAACACCATATATTTT
CASSLFPVSGNTIYF
>.|TRBJ1-1|.|TRBV5-1
TGCGCCAGCAGCTTGGACTATCAAAACACTGAAGCTTTCTTT
CASSLDYQNTEAFF
>few|TRBJ1-2|.|TRBV2
TGTGCCAGCAGTGAAGCGTGGGGCTCCTATGGCTACACCTTC
CASSEAWGSYGYTF
>many|TRBJ2-3|.|TRBV28
TGTGCCAGCGCGTTCCTAAGCGGCACAGATACGCAGTATTTT
CASAFLSGTDTQYF
>once|TRBJ2-2|TRBD1|TRBV24-1
TGTGCCACCCGTCAGGGGGCAAACACCGGGGAGCTGTTTTTT
CATRQGANTGELFF
>.|TRBJ1-2|TRBD1|TRBV27
TGTGCCAGCAGCCAAATTGGACAGGGAAGAAGCTATGGCTACACCTTC
CASSQIGQGRSYGYTF
>.|TRBJ1-2|.|TRBV30
TGTGCCTGGAGGGACACGTACTATGGCTACACCTTC
CAWRDTYYGYTF
>.|TRBJ1-1|.|TRBV18
TGTGCCAGCTCACCAAGAGGCGAACTGAACACTGAAGCTTTCTTT
CASSPRGELNTEAFF
>few|TRBJ1-5|TRBD1|TRBV6-1
TGTGCCAGCAGTGAACGACAGGGAAGAGGTCAGCCCCAGCATTTT
CASSERQGRGQPQHF
>.|TRBJ2-5|.|TRBV5-6
TGTGCCAGCAGCTTAGAGCTAAAAGAGACCCAGTACTTC
CASSLELKETQYF
>.|TRBJ1-2|.|TRBV5-1
TGCGCCAGCAGCTTAGACAGAATTGGCTACACCTTC
CASSLDRIGYTF
>.|TRBJ2-1|.|TRBV3-1/TRBV3-2
TGTGCCAGCAGCCTAGCAGCTAGTCACAATGAGCAGTTCTTC
CASSLAASHNEQFF
>once|TRBJ1-6|.|TRBV10-1
TGCGCCATCCAGCAGGGAACAAATTCACCCCTCCACTTT
CAIQQGTNSPLHF
>.|TRBJ1-5|.|TRBV24-1
TGTGCCACCAGTGATTTGCAGTATCAGCCCCAGCATTTT
CATSDLQYQPQHF
>.|TRBJ2-1|.|TRBV14
TGTGCCAGCAGCGAGGGACATTACAATGAGCAGTTCTTC
CASSEGHYNEQFF
>once|TRBJ2-5|.|TRBV30
TGTGCCTGGAGTTTCGCAGCGGAGACCCAGTACTTC
CAWSFAAETQYF
>.|TRBJ1-1|TRBD1|TRBV5-4
TGTGCCAGCAGCTTGGGCCCGGACAGGGCGACGAACACTGAAGCTTTCTTT
CASSLGPDRATNTEAFF
>.|TRBJ2-3|.|TRBV6-4
TGTGCCAGCAGTGACTCGAGTCTAGGGAGGACAGATACGCAGTATTTT
CASSDSSLGRTDTQYF
>.|TRBJ1-1|.|TRBV11-2
TGTGCCAGCAGCCCATTAACAGGGAACACTGAAGCTTTCTTT
CASSPLTGNTEAFF
>.|TRBJ2-7|.|TRBV7-2
TGTGCCAGCAGCCTAGCGTGGGCCGGATCCTACGAGCAGTACTTC
CASSLAWAGSYEQYF
>.|TRBJ1-2|.|TRBV15
TGTGCCACCAGCAGAGATACGGGCCCCGGGGGCTATGGCTACACCTTC
CATSRDTGPGGYGYTF
>.|TRBJ2-1|.|TRBV18
TGTGCCAGCTCACCAAAAGACAGCCCCTACAATGAGCAGTTCTTC
CASSPKDSPYNEQFF
>.|TRBJ1-1|.|TRBV12-3/TRBV12-4
TGTGCCAGCAGTGTTAGGGGCCGCGAAGCTTTCTTT
CASSVRGREAFF
>.|TRBJ1-5|.|TRBV19
TGTGCCAGCGACAAGGAAAATCAGCCCCAGCATTTT
CASDKENQPQHF
>once|TRBJ2-7|.|TRBV7-2
TGTGCCAGCAGCCTTACCGGGGTCTACTCCTACGAGCAGTACTTC
CASSLTGVYSYEQYF
>.|TRBJ1-1|.|TRBV9
TGTGCCAGCAGCGCAAGCGCAGGGCGGAACACTGAAGCTTTCTTT
CASSASAGRNTEAFF
>.|TRBJ1-3|.|TRBV5-8
TGTGCCAGCAGCTTGACAGGCAACTCTGGAAACACCATATATTTT
CASSLTGNSGNTIYF
>.|TRBJ1-6|TRBD1|TRBV13
TGTGCCAGCAGCAAAGCGGGACAGGGGTTTTCACCCCTCCACTTT
CASSKAGQGFSPLHF
>.|TRBJ2-3|TRBD2|TRBV10-1
TGCGCCAGCAGTGATCGGGGTAGCGGGGGGACCACAGATACGCAGTATTTT
CASSDRGSGGTTDTQYF
>.|TRBJ1-2|TRBD1|TRBV9
TGTGCCAGCAGCTTACGGTGGGGGGGACAGGGGCGTAGCGGACTTCTCGGCTACACCTTC
CASSLRWGGQGRSGLLGYTF
>.|TRBJ2-2|TRBD2|TRBV5-4
TGTGCCAGCAGCCCGGGTGGGACTATGGGCTTCACCGGGGAGCTGTTTTTT
CASSPGGTMGFTGELFF
>.|TRBJ2-7|.|TRBV21-1
TGTGCCAGCAGCAAAGCGGTGAGGGGGCGCAGCTACGAGCAGTACTTC
CASSKAVRGRSYEQYF
>.|TRBJ1-2|TRBD1|TRBV12-5
TGTGCTAGTGGTTTGGTCCTAACCGCAGGGGGCGAATTTGGCTACACCTTC
CASGLVLTAGGEFGYTF
>.|TRBJ2-5|TRBD1|TRBV27
TGTGCCAGCAAGACAGGGTCGGAGACCCAGTACTTC
CASKTGSETQYF